What follows are 32 T cell receptor beta chains derived from one specimen sequenced in a study of cytomegalovirus exposure and HLA in healthy donors. The PCR contained 60 Vbeta and 13 Jbeta primers. Repertoires were generated with immunoSEQ multiplex PCR, while TCRdb's copy carries only in-frame clones and drops some. The table has about 110,000 clones, 76% seen once. The sample was PBMCs. These receptors all come from a man aged 25 to 40 in good health and CMV-seropositive.

The rearrangement links TRBV18 to TRBJ2-7; a weak D match, TRBD2 (5 bases). This CDR3 comprises 13 residues. V was cut by 6 bases and J by 2 bases, with 11 bases left in between. CDR1 and CDR2 from the germline V gene are KGHSH and LQKENI. CDR3 in amino acids: CASSERGPYEQYF. The CDR3 DNA is TGTGCCAGCTCCGAACGCGGGCCCTACGAGCAGTACTTC. Together with reference TRBV18 and TRBJ2-7, the CDR3 gives the full variable domain: NAGVMQNPRHLVRRRGQEARLRCSPMKGHSHVYWYRQLPEEGLKFMVYLQKENIIDESGMPKERFSAEFPKEGPSILRIQQVVRGDSAAYFCASSERGPYEQYFGPGTRLTVT.

The rearrangement links TRBV4-3 to TRBJ1-5; 8 positions match TRBD1. The CDR3 spans 16 residues. Germline CDR1 and CDR2: LGHNA and YSLEER. With 0 bases clipped from V and 6 bases from J, the junction kept 7 bases outside the gene matches. The CDR3 bases are TGCGCCAGCAGCCAAGATCGGCAGGGGGCGGGTCAGCCCCAGCATTTT. It codes for CASSQDRQGAGQPQHF.

This CDR3 reads CAPRGGQPQHF. The DNA for the CDR3 is TGTGCCCCAAGGGGGGGTCAGCCCCAGCATTTT. This chain links TRBV21-1 with TRBJ1-5. TRBV21-1 is a known pseudogene. CDR3 size: 11 residues.

The chain uses TRBV9 and TRBJ1-1; maybe TRBD1 (5 bases). This CDR3 contains 16 residues. V shed 0 bases and J shed 3 bases, with 15 bases lying between them. Germline CDR1 reads SGDLS; CDR2 reads YYNGEE. CDR3 DNA sequence: TGTGCCAGCAGCGTAGTGGAGGGGCCACCGTACACTGAAGCTTTCTTT. Its translation is CASSVVEGPPYTEAFF. The full variable domain, its missing parts supplied by reference TRBV9 and TRBJ1-1, is DSGVTQTPKHLITATGQRVTLRCSPRSGDLSVYWYQQSLDQGLQFLIQYYNGEERAKGNILERFSAQQFPDLHSELNLSSLELGDSALYFCASSVVEGPPYTEAFFGQGTRLTVV.

This rearrangement joins TRBV19 to TRBJ2-7, with TRBD1 matching 10 bases. The length of the CDR3 is 14 residues. V lost 5 bases to trimming and J lost 4 bases; unmatched junction nucleotides: 5. Germline V CDR1 and CDR2: LNHDA, SQIVND (reference sequence). CDR3 sequence (DNA): TGTGCCAGTAGTTCGGACAGGGGGTCGTACGAGCAGTACTTC. Encoded protein: CASSSDRGSYEQYF. The entire variable domain, with the rest obtained from reference TRBV19 and TRBJ2-7, is as follows: DGGITQSPKYLFRKEGQNVTLSCEQNLNHDAMYWYRQDPGQGLRLIYYSQIVNDFQKGDIAEGYSVSREKKESFPLTVTSAQKNPTAFYLCASSSDRGSYEQYFGPGTRLTVT.

In its sample, this clone was seen a few times. The chain combines TRBV28 with TRBJ2-7; TRBD1 matches 11 bases. Looked up from germline, CDR1 is MDHEN and CDR2 is SYDVKM. The CDR3 covers 18 residues. J gave up 3 bases and V 4 bases, and 14 bases lay outside the gene matches. CDR3 loop: CASSSGTGGFMWYYEQYF. The CDR3 DNA reads TGTGCCAGCAGTTCCGGGACAGGGGGGTTCATGTGGTACTACGAGCAGTACTTC. Full variable domain (remainder filled in from reference TRBV28 and TRBJ2-7): DVKVTQSSRYLVKRTGEKVFLECVQDMDHENMFWYRQDPGLGLRLIYFSYDVKMKEKGDIPEGYSVSREKKERFSLILESASTNQTSMYLCASSSGTGGFMWYYEQYFGPGTRLTVT.

The gene calls are TRBV28 and TRBJ1-1, with unresolved D. Germline V lookup: CDR1 MDHEN, CDR2 SYDVKM. V dropped 9 bases and J dropped 6 bases, with 20 bases sitting between them. The CDR3 totals 14 residues. The CDR3 DNA sequence: TGTGCCAGTTCCCCTAGGCGGGGTTGGCCTGAAGCTTTCTTT. Translated, it gives CASSPRRGWPEAFF. The entire variable domain, with the rest obtained from reference TRBV28 and TRBJ1-1, is as follows: DVKVTQSSRYLVKRTGEKVFLECVQDMDHENMFWYRQDPGLGLRLIYFSYDVKMKEKGDIPEGYSVSREKKERFSLILESASTNQTSMYLCASSPRRGWPEAFFGQGTRLTVV.

This rearrangement joins TRBV4-3 to TRBJ1-1; possibly TRBD1 for D (5 bases). Germline V gives CDR1 LGHNA, CDR2 YSLEER. This CDR3 region has 14 residues. Trimming removed 4 bases at V and 3 bases at J, with 12 bases between. CDR3 region: CASSRPRGDTEAFF. The CDR3 DNA is TGCGCCAGCAGCCGACCCCGGGGGGACACTGAAGCTTTCTTT.

This clone turned up a few times. The chain has TRBV5-6 and TRBJ2-3; TRBD2 is a possible D gene (5 bases). The V gene lost 0 bases and the J gene lost 1 base, with 12 bases spanning the gap. The germline V gene encodes CDR1 SGHDT and CDR2 YYEEEE. The CDR3 is made up of 16 amino acids. The CDR3 loop reads CASSLERRDGTDTQYF. The CDR3, as DNA: TGTGCCAGCAGCTTGGAGCGGCGAGACGGCACAGATACGCAGTATTTT.

This chain joins TRBV4-3 and TRBJ1-2, with D possibly matching TRBD1 (6 bases). The V and J ends lost 0 bases and 4 bases respectively, with 12 bases between them. The germline V gene encodes CDR1 LGHNA and CDR2 YSLEER. CDR3 length: 15 residues. CDR3 sequence: CASSQDREGGYGYTF. CDR3 bases: TGCGCCAGCAGCCAAGACCGCGAAGGGGGCTATGGCTACACCTTC.

This chain connects TRBV7-9 to TRBJ2-1, with TRBD2 as a possible D gene (6 bases). This CDR3 region has 11 residues. V was trimmed by 8 bases and J by 4 bases, leaving 6 bases between them. Looked up from germline, CDR1 is SEHNR and CDR2 is FQNEAQ (reference sequence). CDR3 bases: TGTGCCAGCGGGGGGTACAATGAGCAGTTCTTC. Encoded protein: CASGGYNEQFF.

The chain uses TRBV6-5 and TRBJ1-5; D ambiguous. The V gene's germline CDR1 is MNHEY and CDR2 SVGAGI. The V end was cut by 0 bases, the J end by 6 bases, with 12 bases between. CDR3 length: 15 amino acids. As DNA, the CDR3 is TGTGCCAGCAGTTACTCTTCGATGGAGGGTCAGCCCCAGCATTTT. Its protein is CASSYSSMEGQPQHF.

This clone was found a few times. The V call is TRBV6-5, the J call TRBJ2-1; 11 bases agree with TRBD2. The CDR3 runs 15 residues. V shed 6 bases and J 8 bases; nucleotides not matched to a gene: 9. Germline lookup yields CDR1 MNHEY and CDR2 SVGAGI. The CDR3 loop is CASRRSGGAVDEQFF. CDR3 nucleotide sequence: TGTGCCAGCAGGCGTAGCGGGGGGGCCGTAGATGAGCAGTTCTTC.

This rearrangement joins TRBV9 to TRBJ2-3, with TRBD1 matching over 8 bases. CDR1 and CDR2 from the germline V gene are SGDLS and YYNGEE. The CDR3 contains 16 residues. The junction had 8 bases not matched to a gene; V was cut back by 2 bases and J by 3 bases. CDR3 amino acids: CASSVAGGSTTDTQYF. DNA of the CDR3: TGTGCCAGCAGCGTGGCAGGGGGCTCTACTACAGATACGCAGTATTTT.

This clone was picked up a small number of times. The chain employs TRBV7-3 and TRBJ2-3, with 11 bases identical to TRBD1. In germline, CDR1 is SGHTA, CDR2 FQGTGA. The CDR3 loop spans 15 amino acids. The junction had 7 bases not matched to a gene; V was cut back by 5 bases and J by 6 bases. The CDR3 protein is CASSPDRGPPDTQYF. CDR3 coding DNA: TGTGCCAGCAGCCCGGACAGGGGGCCACCTGATACGCAGTATTTT.

The rearrangement joins TRBV4-3 to TRBJ2-3; D is perhaps TRBD2 (7 bases). The germline CDR1 and CDR2 sequences are LGHNA and YSLEER. This CDR3 contains 15 residues. V lost 1 base and J 6 bases, leaving 14 bases between the germline ends. The CDR3 sequence is CASSQGGGDFDTQYF. The CDR3 DNA reads TGCGCCAGCAGCCAAGGAGGGGGGGATTTCGATACGCAGTATTTT.

This clone was seen only a few times. The chain is built from TRBV7-6 and TRBJ2-5; 8 positions agree with TRBD1. Germline V gene sequence: CDR1 SGHVS, CDR2 FNYEAQ. Trimming at V came to 1 base and at J to 1 base, leaving 5 bases not matched to a gene. The CDR3 loop spans 16 amino acids. CDR3 coding DNA: TGTGCCAGCAGCTTAGGGGCGGGACAGGCCCAAGAGACCCAGTACTTC. Translation gives CASSLGAGQAQETQYF.

V and J are TRBV6-5 and TRBJ1-2; 10 positions agree with TRBD1. CDR1 is MNHEY, CDR2 SVGAGI, per germline. The CDR3 runs 14 residues. Trimming at V came to 0 bases and at J to 7 bases, leaving 2 bases not matched to a gene. The CDR3 DNA reads TGTGCCAGCAGTTACTCGGGACAGGGGCCTGGCTACACCTTC. It codes for CASSYSGQGPGYTF.

This chain joins TRBV30 and TRBJ2-1; D possibly corresponds to TRBD1 (5 bases). V lost 0 bases, J lost 0 bases, and 15 bases lay in between. This CDR3 is 17 amino acids long. The germline V gene encodes CDR1 GTSNPN and CDR2 SVGIG (reference sequence). In DNA form, the CDR3 reads TGTGCCTGGAGTGTAGGTTGGCAGGGAAGCTCCTACAATGAGCAGTTCTTC. This sequence encodes CAWSVGWQGSSYNEQFF.

This clone was observed a few times. This chain connects TRBV18 to TRBJ2-1, with a tentative D call TRBD2 (6 bases). Trimming removed 2 bases from V and 0 bases from J, with 17 bases in between. This CDR3 spans 18 amino acids. The germline V gene encodes CDR1 KGHSH and CDR2 LQKENI. Here the CDR3 DNA reads TGTGCCAGCTCACCAAGGTCCGGGGGTACAGGCTCCTACAATGAGCAGTTCTTC. Its translation is CASSPRSGGTGSYNEQFF.

V gene TRBV4-2 combines with J gene TRBJ2-5; tentative D call: TRBD1 (6 bases). The J call may be in error: the DNA end matches TRBJ2-7 better. Per germline, CDR1 LGHNA and CDR2 YNFKEQ. The CDR3 extends over 15 amino acids. CDR3 sequence (DNA): TGTGCCAGCAGCCCCGAGACAGGAGACTCCTACGAGCAGTACTTC. It translates to CASSPETGDSYEQYF.

This clone has just one count. V and J are TRBV6-6 and TRBJ1-4; a weak D match, TRBD1 (6 bases). Germline assignment: CDR1 MNHNY and CDR2 SVGAGI (reference sequence). This CDR3 comprises 15 residues. Trimming took 8 bases from V and 4 from J, leaving 17 bases between them. CDR3 residues: CASLHNRELNEKLFF. The CDR3 bases are TGTGCCAGCCTACATAACAGGGAACTTAATGAAAAACTGTTTTTT.

This clone has only a few counts. The rearrangement uses TRBV27 and TRBJ2-7; D might be TRBD1 (5 bases). This CDR3 has 11 residues. Germline V lookup: CDR1 MNHEY, CDR2 SMNVEV (reference sequence). V lost 6 bases to trimming and J lost 8 bases, with 11 bases between them. The CDR3 loop is CASSLTGKQYF. CDR3 sequence (DNA): TGTGCCAGCAGCCTTACAGGAAAGCAGTACTTC.

The rearrangement joins TRBV19 to TRBJ1-4; D is possibly TRBD1 (5 bases). V lost 10 bases to trimming and J lost 4 bases, with 16 bases between them. CDR1 LNHDA and CDR2 SQIVND come from the germline V gene (reference sequence). The CDR3 extends over 14 amino acids. Here the CDR3 DNA reads TGTGCCACCCGGTGGGCACAGGATAATGAAAAACTGTTTTTT. Protein: CATRWAQDNEKLFF.

The chain recombines TRBV28 with TRBJ1-1; D ambiguous. The V and J ends lost 4 bases and 0 bases respectively, with 12 bases between them. Looked up from germline, CDR1 is MDHEN and CDR2 is SYDVKM. This CDR3 comprises 15 residues. The chain's CDR3 is CASSSREYLNTEAFF. The DNA for the CDR3 is TGTGCCAGCAGTTCCCGGGAGTATCTGAACACTGAAGCTTTCTTT.

A few counts support this clone. The chain is built from TRBV9 and TRBJ1-2, with a weak D call TRBD1 (6 bases). The CDR3 totals 14 residues. Trimming pared 2 bases from V and 5 bases from J, leaving 13 bases between. The V gene's germline CDR1 is SGDLS and CDR2 YYNGEE. CDR3 DNA: TGTGCCAGCAGCGTCGACGGACAGCCTTATGGCTACACCTTC. Translated, it gives CASSVDGQPYGYTF.

This clone was seen only a few times. This CDR3 reads CASSLRTSGILETQYF. CDR3 bases: TGTGCCAGCAGTTTACGCACTAGCGGAATACTAGAGACCCAGTACTTC. The chain has TRBV28 and TRBJ2-5; TRBD2 matches at 8 bases. With 2 bases clipped from V and 4 bases from J, the junction kept 9 bases outside the gene matches. Germline CDR1 and CDR2: MDHEN and SYDVKM. The CDR3 spans 16 residues. Full variable domain (outside the CDR3, taken from reference TRBV28 and TRBJ2-5): DVKVTQSSRYLVKRTGEKVFLECVQDMDHENMFWYRQDPGLGLRLIYFSYDVKMKEKGDIPEGYSVSREKKERFSLILESASTNQTSMYLCASSLRTSGILETQYFGPGTRLLVL.

The V and J genes are TRBV5-1 and TRBJ1-5; 10 bases line up with TRBD1. The CDR3 contains 19 residues. V was clipped by 0 bases and J by 0 bases; unmatched bases: 9. Per germline, CDR1 SGHRS and CDR2 YFSETQ. DNA for the CDR3: TGCGCCAGCAGCTTGGGTCCCGGGACAGGGGAATATAGCAATCAGCCCCAGCATTTT. Protein: CASSLGPGTGEYSNQPQHF.

This sequence joins TRBV29-1 and TRBJ2-7; TRBD2 agrees at 12 bases. Unmatched junction bases numbered 6, after V lost 5 bases and J lost 7 bases. Germline CDR1 and CDR2: SQVTM and ANQGSEA. The CDR3 length is 13 residues. CDR3 nucleotides: TGCAGCGTTTCTAGCGGGGGGGCCAGGGAGCAGTACTTC. It is translated as CSVSSGGAREQYF.

This rearrangement joins TRBV7-2 to TRBJ2-1; maybe TRBD1 (6 bases). Between the trimmed V and J ends, which lost 5 bases and 2 bases, there was a span of 13 bases. The germline gives CDR1 SGHTA, CDR2 FQGNSA. This CDR3 is built from 15 residues. DNA of the CDR3: TGTGCCAGCAGCCCATACAGGGAAACCTACAATGAGCAGTTCTTC. Translated: CASSPYRETYNEQFF.

The chain combines TRBV6-5 with TRBJ2-7; weak D call: TRBD2 (7 bases). Deletions cut 6 bases from V and 2 bases from J, with 17 bases between. The germline CDR1 and CDR2 sequences are MNHEY and SVGAGI. This CDR3 has 15 residues. The CDR3 is CASSPRGGDPYEQYF. The CDR3 DNA reads TGTGCCAGCAGCCCCCGAGGGGGGGACCCCTACGAGCAGTACTTC.

The chain uses TRBV14 and TRBJ2-1; D gene ambiguous. Trimming took 4 bases from V and 8 from J, leaving 12 bases between them. The CDR3 extends over 13 amino acids. The germline V gene has CDR1 SGHDN and CDR2 FVKESK. The CDR3 DNA reads TGTGCCAGCAGCCCGGGTGGTGGCGATGAGCAGTTCTTC. Its protein product is CASSPGGGDEQFF.